This T cell receptor (beta chain) came from a study of blood T cell repertoires in COVID-19. Study summary: Acute-phase and convalescent COVID-19 samples originated in the United States, Italy and Spain.

Here immunoSEQ multiplex PCR was the method, and the copy in TCRdb shows in-frame clones only, minus some. The sample lists approximately 250,000 clones; approximately 87% were seen once. Trimming shortened V by 6 bases and J by 5 bases, and 13 bases separated the two germline ends. Germline assignment: CDR1 MNHEY and CDR2 SMNVEV (reference sequence). The CDR3 consists of 13 residues. The sequence was collected from a man aged 60 to 75 who had recovered from COVID-19. The sequencing sample was made of peripheral blood. The gene calls are TRBV27 and TRBJ1-2; D uncertain. The CDR3 DNA is TGTGCCAGCAGAGAGGCTGCGGGGTATGGCTACACCTTC. It is translated as CASREAAGYGYTF.